Shown below are 17 T cell receptor beta chains from a single sample sequenced in a study of cytomegalovirus exposure and HLA in healthy donors. The PCR ran on 60 Vbeta and 13 Jbeta primers. Some clones are missing from TCRdb's copy, which holds only in-frame ones; the method was immunoSEQ multiplex PCR. The sample yields roughly 120,000 clones, around 78% seen once. Sequences were obtained from PBMCs. The receptors originated from a man aged 40-49 years in good health and CMV-seronegative.

The chain recombines TRBV14 with TRBJ2-5, with 8 nucleotides matching TRBD1. CDR1 is SGHDN and CDR2 is FVKESK in the germline V gene. The CDR3 is 15 residues long. Germline trimming cut 5 bases from V and 4 bases from J; bases unmatched to any gene: 9. The CDR3 nucleotides read TGTGCCAGCAGCATATACAGGGGGTCTCGAGAGACCCAGTACTTC. The encoded protein is CASSIYRGSRETQYF.

V is TRBV25-1 and J is TRBJ2-5; D is uncertain. CDR1 is MGHDK and CDR2 is SYGVNS in the germline V gene. This CDR3 spans 11 amino acids. V gave up 5 bases and J gave up 5 bases, with 6 bases separating them. CDR3 region: CASSLLETQYF. The CDR3 bases are TGTGCCAGCAGTCTCCTGGAGACCCAGTACTTC.

The genes are TRBV11-1 and TRBJ2-5; 11 bases align to TRBD1. Germline V gives CDR1 SGHAT, CDR2 FQDESV (reference sequence). The CDR3 spans 14 residues. J lost 2 bases, V lost 4 bases, and 0 bases had no gene match. CDR3 nucleotide sequence: TGTGCCAGCAGCTGGGACAGGGGGCAAGAGACCCAGTACTTC. Translation gives CASSWDRGQETQYF.

V gene TRBV7-9 combines with J gene TRBJ2-3; D is perhaps TRBD1 (8 bases). This CDR3 contains 15 residues. From germline, CDR1 is SEHNR and CDR2 FQNEAQ (reference sequence). The V and J ends lost 7 bases and 2 bases respectively, with 16 bases between them. This chain's CDR3 is CASTTTGGDTDTQYF. Written as DNA, the CDR3 is TGTGCCAGCACCACCACAGGGGGGGACACAGATACGCAGTATTTT.

This rearrangement joins TRBV2 to TRBJ1-4, with D possibly being TRBD1 (5 bases). There are 15 residues in the CDR3. Germline CDR1 reads SNHLY; CDR2 reads FYNNEI. The ends were cut back, 6 bases at V and 6 bases at J, with 17 bases in the middle. This CDR3 reads CASSEYRGGHEKLFF. The CDR3 DNA is TGTGCCAGCAGCGAATATAGGGGAGGACATGAAAAACTGTTTTTT.

This chain links TRBV6-1 with TRBJ2-3; D is undetermined. Trimming cost V 5 bases and J 2 bases, with 11 bases left between them. CDR1 MNHNS and CDR2 SASEGT come from the germline V gene. The CDR3 contains 14 residues. The CDR3 DNA sequence: TGTGCCAGCAGTCCGGAGCAAAACACAGATACGCAGTATTTT. This gives the protein CASSPEQNTDTQYF.

The chain uses TRBV7-9 and TRBJ1-5; a weak D match, TRBD1 (6 bases). Trimming stripped 10 bases from V and 0 bases from J, with 13 bases between. CDR1 and CDR2 (germline): SEHNR, FQNEAQ (reference sequence). The CDR3 is 14 residues long. CDR3 in DNA: TGTGCCACGACACAGGGTAATAGCAATCAGCCCCAGCATTTT. Protein sequence: CATTQGNSNQPQHF.

The chain has TRBV7-9 and TRBJ2-7; 7 nucleotides match TRBD1. The CDR3 runs to 14 residues. V dropped 5 bases and J dropped 5; count of bases not matched to a gene: 9. Germline-derived CDR1 and CDR2 are SEHNR and FQNEAQ (reference sequence). CDR3 region: CASSDRVSPHEQYF. The CDR3 nucleotides are TGTGCCAGCAGCGACAGGGTATCCCCCCACGAGCAGTACTTC. Supplemented by reference TRBV7-9 and TRBJ2-7, the full variable domain reads DTGVSQNPRHKITKRGQNVTFRCDPISEHNRLYWYRQTLGQGPEFLTYFQNEAQLEKSRLLSDRFSAERPKGSFSTLEIQRTEQGDSAMYLCASSDRVSPHEQYFGPGTRLTVT.

This clone was observed a few times. This rearrangement joins TRBV9 to TRBJ2-2, with D perhaps TRBD2 (6 bases). CDR1 SGDLS and CDR2 YYNGEE come from the germline V gene. V was cut by 2 bases and J by 5 bases, with 16 bases left in between. The CDR3 is made up of 16 amino acids. For the CDR3, the DNA is TGTGCCAGCAGCGTCGGAGGGCAGGGATGGACCGGGGAGCTGTTTTTT. The encoded protein is CASSVGGQGWTGELFF. Full variable domain (remainder filled in from reference TRBV9 and TRBJ2-2): DSGVTQTPKHLITATGQRVTLRCSPRSGDLSVYWYQQSLDQGLQFLIQYYNGEERAKGNILERFSAQQFPDLHSELNLSSLELGDSALYFCASSVGGQGWTGELFFGEGSRLTVL.

The chain has TRBV6-5 and TRBJ1-6; D unresolved. Germline values: CDR1 MNHEY, CDR2 SVGAGI. The CDR3 is 15 residues long. With 6 bases removed from V and 10 bases from J, the gap between germline ends came to 19 bases. The CDR3 spells CASRPRFSSDSPLHF. CDR3 nucleotides: TGTGCCAGCAGGCCGCGGTTTTCCTCTGACTCACCCCTCCACTTT.

This chain links TRBV11-2 with TRBJ1-2; D may be TRBD1 (5 bases). V was shortened by 2 bases and J by 8 bases, with 18 bases between the two germline ends. The CDR3 is made up of 15 amino acids. Germline assignment: CDR1 SGHAT and CDR2 FQNNGV. CDR3 amino acids: CASSLSSGARGGYTF. CDR3 nucleotides: TGTGCCAGCAGCTTAAGTTCTGGGGCGCGGGGCGGCTACACCTTC.

Comments on this clone: One junction end disagrees with the germline gene, perhaps due to a read error. The V gene is TRBV2, the J gene TRBJ2-7, with a possible D match to TRBD1 (5 bases). Germline V gives CDR1 SNHLY, CDR2 FYNNEI. CDR3 length equals 14 residues. The DNA of the CDR3 is TGTGCCAGCAGTGAAGCGGGCCAGGGCCGAGGTAGAGACTTC. Its protein is CASSEAGQGRGRDF. Filled out from reference TRBV2 and TRBJ2-7, the complete variable domain reads EPEVTQTPSHQVTQMGQEVILRCVPISNHLYFYWYRQILGQKVEFLVSFYNNEISEKSEIFDDQFSVERPDGSNFTLKIRSTKLEDSAMYFCASSEAGQGRGRDFGPGTRLTVT.

The CDR3 nucleotides are TGTGCCAGCAGCTCTCCGGGACAGGTGCATGGCTACACCTTC. It specifies CASSSPGQVHGYTF. The chain links TRBV7-2 to TRBJ1-2; 8 bases line up with TRBD1. V shed 4 bases, J shed 6 bases, and the junction held 7 bases outside the gene matches. The CDR3 loop spans 14 amino acids. The germline V gene has CDR1 SGHTA and CDR2 FQGNSA.

This rearrangement joins TRBV29-1 to TRBJ2-7; no clear D gene. This CDR3 region has 11 residues. Germline V lookup: CDR1 SQVTM, CDR2 ANQGSEA. The germline V and J ends were trimmed by 4 bases and 2 bases, with 6 bases remaining between them. CDR3 loop: CSVVSTYEQYF. CDR3 DNA sequence: TGCAGCGTTGTTTCCACCTACGAGCAGTACTTC.

The genes are TRBV21-1 and TRBJ1-1; the table's D call, TRBD1, was not checked against the DNA. TRBV21-1 is given as a pseudogene. The CDR3 extends over 15 amino acids. This CDR3 reads CASSIRQGGNTEAFF. As DNA, the CDR3 is TGTGCCAGCAGCATTCGACAGGGGGGAAACACTGAAGCTTTCTTT.

Only a few counts were recorded for this clone. The chain uses TRBV6-1 and TRBJ1-3; 7 bases line up with TRBD1. The trim removed 8 bases at V and 4 bases at J, leaving 5 bases unmatched. CDR3 length equals 13 residues. Germline-derived CDR1 and CDR2 are MNHNS and SASEGT. CDR3 nucleotide sequence: TGTGCCAGCGGAACAGGGGCGGGAAACACCATATATTTT. Translation: CASGTGAGNTIYF.

This chain joins TRBV19 and TRBJ2-3, with D hard to call. Germline assignment: CDR1 LNHDA and CDR2 SQIVND (reference sequence). The CDR3 totals 16 residues. V was cut by 8 bases and J by 0 bases, with 18 bases left in between. The CDR3 region has the DNA TGTGCCAGTCAAGAGGTTGCCAAGCGAAGCACAGATACGCAGTATTTT. Its protein is CASQEVAKRSTDTQYF. The complete variable domain, with remaining parts taken from reference TRBV19 and TRBJ2-3, reads DGGITQSPKYLFRKEGQNVTLSCEQNLNHDAMYWYRQDPGQGLRLIYYSQIVNDFQKGDIAEGYSVSREKKESFPLTVTSAQKNPTAFYLCASQEVAKRSTDTQYFGPGTRLTVL.